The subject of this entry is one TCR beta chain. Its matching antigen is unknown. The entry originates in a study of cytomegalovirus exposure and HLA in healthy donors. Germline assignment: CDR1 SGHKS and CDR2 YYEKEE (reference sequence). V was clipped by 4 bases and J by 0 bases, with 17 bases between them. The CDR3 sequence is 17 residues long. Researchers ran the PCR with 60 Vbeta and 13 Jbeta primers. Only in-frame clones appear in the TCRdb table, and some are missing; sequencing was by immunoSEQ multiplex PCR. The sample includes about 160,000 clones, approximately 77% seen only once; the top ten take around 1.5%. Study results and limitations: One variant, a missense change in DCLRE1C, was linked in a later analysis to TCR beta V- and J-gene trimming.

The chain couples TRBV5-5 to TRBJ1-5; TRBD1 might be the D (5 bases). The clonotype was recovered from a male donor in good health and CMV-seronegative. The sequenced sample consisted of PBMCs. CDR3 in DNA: TGTGCCAGCAGCCCGAAGTGGGGGGACTATAGCAATCAGCCCCAGCATTTT. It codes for CASSPKWGDYSNQPQHF.